These T cell receptor beta chains were read from a single sample in a study of shared clonotypes between healthy human individuals. Data came from immunoSEQ multiplex PCR; TCRdb stores just in-frame clones and leaves some out. Seen here are hundreds of thousands of clones, around three quarters observed once, and the top ten hold around 2%. The specimen was memory CD4+ T cells sorted from blood. These receptors all come from a woman in her twenties or thirties in good health. Each CDR3 is given with its conserved first and last residue. Each record gives: clone size, J gene, V gene, D gene, CDR3 protein, CDR3 DNA. The D gene is left open where the match is weak. A clone size is listed for some rows: how often the clone was seen (once, few, many), or a class if it is expanded.

clone size: NA
J gene: TRBJ2-2
V gene: TRBV11-2
D gene: NA
CDR3 protein: CASSAPRVSRTGELFF
CDR3 DNA: TGTGCCAGCAGCGCGCCTCGGGTCTCTAGGACCGGGGAGCTGTTTTTT

clone size: few
J gene: TRBJ2-1
V gene: TRBV5-1
D gene: NA
CDR3 protein: CASSLGTSSSYNEQFF
CDR3 DNA: TGCGCCAGCAGCTTGGGTACAAGTAGCTCCTACAATGAGCAGTTCTTC

clone size: NA
J gene: TRBJ1-3
V gene: TRBV28
D gene: NA
CDR3 protein: CASSRQGAGNTIYF
CDR3 DNA: TGTGCCAGCAGTCGTCAGGGCGCTGGAAACACCATATATTTT

clone size: NA
J gene: TRBJ2-7
V gene: TRBV2
D gene: TRBD2
CDR3 protein: CASKLAGYEQYF
CDR3 DNA: TGTGCCAGCAAACTAGCGGGATACGAGCAGTACTTC

clone size: NA
J gene: TRBJ1-5
V gene: TRBV15
D gene: NA
CDR3 protein: CATGTELNQPQHF
CDR3 DNA: TGTGCCACCGGGACTGAACTCAATCAGCCCCAGCATTTT

clone size: NA
J gene: TRBJ2-1
V gene: TRBV5-1
D gene: TRBD2
CDR3 protein: CASSPRGSAGGYNEQFF
CDR3 DNA: TGCGCCAGCAGCCCTAGAGGATCCGCGGGAGGTTACAATGAGCAGTTCTTC

clone size: NA
J gene: TRBJ2-2
V gene: TRBV28
D gene: NA
CDR3 protein: CASRSGGSGTGELFF
CDR3 DNA: TGTGCCAGCAGGTCTGGGGGGTCGGGCACCGGGGAGCTGTTTTTT

clone size: NA
J gene: TRBJ2-3
V gene: TRBV12-2
D gene: NA
CDR3 protein: CASRSGPIPTDTQYF
CDR3 DNA: TGTGCAAGTCGCAGCGGACCCATTCCCACAGATACGCAGTATTTT

clone size: NA
J gene: TRBJ2-7
V gene: TRBV7-2
D gene: NA
CDR3 protein: CASSTQVRTEQYF
CDR3 DNA: TGTGCCAGCAGCACACAAGTCCGGACCGAGCAGTACTTC

clone size: NA
J gene: TRBJ2-7
V gene: TRBV10-3
D gene: TRBD1
CDR3 protein: CAISEVNRGTRFEQYF
CDR3 DNA: TGTGCCATCAGTGAGGTAAACAGGGGGACCCGGTTCGAGCAGTACTTC

clone size: few
J gene: TRBJ2-7
V gene: TRBV7-2
D gene: TRBD2
CDR3 protein: CASSLRGLASSYEQYF
CDR3 DNA: TGTGCCAGCAGCTTAAGAGGACTAGCGAGCTCCTACGAGCAGTACTTC

clone size: few
J gene: TRBJ1-4
V gene: TRBV25-1
D gene: NA
CDR3 protein: CASSESATVPNEKLFF
CDR3 DNA: TGTGCCAGCAGTGAATCTGCGACAGTACCTAATGAAAAACTGTTTTTT

clone size: NA
J gene: TRBJ2-2
V gene: TRBV6-4
D gene: NA
CDR3 protein: CASSYGFSTGELFF
CDR3 DNA: TGTGCCAGCAGTTACGGATTCTCCACCGGGGAGCTGTTTTTT

clone size: few
J gene: TRBJ1-1
V gene: TRBV2
D gene: NA
CDR3 protein: CASSGQGRNTEAFF
CDR3 DNA: TGTGCCAGCAGTGGGCAGGGGAGGAACACTGAAGCTTTCTTT

clone size: NA
J gene: TRBJ2-3
V gene: TRBV5-4
D gene: TRBD2
CDR3 protein: CASSIDSGRALDTQYF
CDR3 DNA: TGTGCCAGCAGCATTGATAGCGGGAGGGCCTTAGATACGCAGTATTTT

clone size: NA
J gene: TRBJ1-5
V gene: TRBV18
D gene: NA
CDR3 protein: CASSPIGHGNQPQHF
CDR3 DNA: TGTGCCAGCTCACCAATTGGACACGGCAATCAGCCCCAGCATTTT

clone size: NA
J gene: TRBJ2-7
V gene: TRBV5-8
D gene: NA
CDR3 protein: CASRLRVSYEQYF
CDR3 DNA: TGTGCCAGCAGGCTTCGAGTTTCCTACGAGCAGTACTTC

clone size: few
J gene: TRBJ2-7
V gene: TRBV5-4
D gene: TRBD2
CDR3 protein: CASSRGASGRNWAYEQYF
CDR3 DNA: TGTGCCAGCAGCCGCGGGGCTAGCGGGAGGAATTGGGCCTACGAGCAGTACTTC

clone size: NA
J gene: TRBJ1-2
V gene: TRBV4-1
D gene: NA
CDR3 protein: CASSQESGANYGYTF
CDR3 DNA: TGCGCCAGCAGCCAAGAATCCGGGGCTAACTATGGCTACACCTTC

clone size: many
J gene: TRBJ2-1
V gene: TRBV19
D gene: TRBD2
CDR3 protein: CASSASSGKPNEQFF
CDR3 DNA: TGTGCCAGTAGTGCCTCTAGCGGGAAACCCAATGAGCAGTTCTTC

clone size: many
J gene: TRBJ2-7
V gene: TRBV27
D gene: TRBD1
CDR3 protein: CASSRRTGGAFPYEQYF
CDR3 DNA: TGTGCCAGCAGTCGCAGGACAGGGGGCGCCTTTCCCTACGAGCAGTACTTC

clone size: NA
J gene: TRBJ2-2
V gene: TRBV4-1
D gene: NA
CDR3 protein: CASSPLFFGGKLVAGELFF
CDR3 DNA: TGCGCCAGCAGCCCTCTCTTTTTTGGGGGAAAGCTCGTAGCCGGGGAGCTGTTTTTT

clone size: NA
J gene: TRBJ2-3
V gene: TRBV28
D gene: TRBD2
CDR3 protein: CASSLPGLAGDSTDTQYF
CDR3 DNA: TGTGCCAGCAGTTTACCCGGACTAGCGGGAGATAGCACAGATACGCAGTATTTT

clone size: few
J gene: TRBJ1-5
V gene: TRBV19
D gene: TRBD1
CDR3 protein: CASSYAGQEGQPQHF
CDR3 DNA: TGTGCCAGTAGTTACGCCGGACAGGAAGGTCAGCCCCAGCATTTT

clone size: NA
J gene: TRBJ2-6
V gene: TRBV7-9
D gene: NA
CDR3 protein: CASSFRDRGAGANVLTF
CDR3 DNA: TGTGCCAGCAGCTTTAGGGACCGGGGGGCCGGGGCCAACGTCCTGACTTTC

clone size: NA
J gene: TRBJ1-1
V gene: TRBV27
D gene: NA
CDR3 protein: CASSLVKRDTEAFF
CDR3 DNA: TGTGCCAGCAGTTTGGTAAAGAGAGACACTGAAGCTTTCTTT

clone size: NA
J gene: TRBJ2-2
V gene: TRBV28
D gene: NA
CDR3 protein: CASSLAGQTTGELFF
CDR3 DNA: TGTGCCAGCAGTTTAGCCGGACAGACCACCGGGGAGCTGTTTTTT

clone size: NA
J gene: TRBJ2-2
V gene: TRBV14
D gene: NA
CDR3 protein: CASSQDERRPNTGELFF
CDR3 DNA: TGTGCCAGCAGCCAAGATGAACGGCGGCCGAACACCGGGGAGCTGTTTTTT

clone size: NA
J gene: TRBJ2-2
V gene: TRBV25-1
D gene: TRBD2
CDR3 protein: CASSEWGTAGVGTGELFF
CDR3 DNA: TGTGCCAGCAGTGAATGGGGCACGGCGGGAGTGGGCACCGGGGAGCTGTTTTTT